The T cell receptor (beta chain) described here comes from a study of graft-versus-host responses after intestinal transplantation. About the study: Transplantation in recipients was multivisceral, liver-intestinal, or isolated intestinal. Anti-thymocyte globulin induction, then tacrolimus and steroids for about three years, went to all recipients.

Germline-derived CDR1 and CDR2 are LNHDA and SQIVND (reference sequence). V lost 8 bases to trimming and J lost 0 bases; unmatched junction nucleotides: 8. This CDR3 spans 17 amino acids. With regard to this clone: Its antigen is unknown.

Findings of the study overall: In recipient marrow, GvH clones were found, and some appeared first in ileum or blood.

TCRdb keeps only in-frame clones here, not all; method: immunoSEQ multiplex PCR. The sample yields 85,000 to 90,000 clones, under 90% seen once. The sequence came from a human donor who received an intestinal transplant. The V call is TRBV19, the J call TRBJ2-6; 9 bases match TRBD1. The specimen comprised unstimulated CD4+ T cells sorted from spleen or lymph node cells, sampled before intestinal transplant. The CDR3 sequence is CASFTGQGRSGANVLTF. In DNA form, the CDR3 reads TGTGCCAGTTTTACGGGACAGGGACGCTCTGGGGCCAACGTCCTGACTTTC. Supplemented by reference TRBV19 and TRBJ2-6, the full variable domain reads DGGITQSPKYLFRKEGQNVTLSCEQNLNHDAMYWYRQDPGQGLRLIYYSQIVNDFQKGDIAEGYSVSREKKESFPLTVTSAQKNPTAFYLCASFTGQGRSGANVLTFGAGSRLTVL.